Shown below are 30 T cell receptor beta chains from a single sample sequenced in a study of sequential checkpoint blockade in melanoma. Treatment specified: randomized to nivolumab then ipilimumab (arm A) or the reverse (arm B). Only in-frame clones appear in the TCRdb table, and some are missing; sequencing was by immunoSEQ multiplex PCR. The data contain 9,000 to 9,500 clones, 25% to 30% of them seen just once; the ten biggest clones take up 20% to 25%. This material consisted of tumor tissue (inferred from file names), taken from a patient given nivolumab and ipilimumab in sequence. These receptors all come from a human donor with melanoma.

This rearrangement joins TRBV25-1 to TRBJ2-7; tentatively, D is TRBD1 (5 bases). Trimming removed 2 bases at V and 2 bases at J, with 10 bases between. The CDR3 sequence is 14 residues long. The germline V gene encodes CDR1 MGHDK and CDR2 SYGVNS. In DNA, the CDR3 is TGTGCCAGCAGTGAAAAGGGGTGGACCTACGAGCAGTACTTC. Protein: CASSEKGWTYEQYF.

This clone came up a few times. The chain combines TRBV11-3 with TRBJ1-6; D not certain. Germline V gives CDR1 SGHNT, CDR2 YENEEA. Deletions cut 5 bases from V and 7 bases from J, with 12 bases between. CDR3 size: 14 residues. In DNA, the CDR3 is TGTGCCAGCAGCCCGGACCTACAAAATTCACCCCTCCACTTT. Translated, it gives CASSPDLQNSPLHF.

The chain has TRBV9 and TRBJ2-2, with D tentatively TRBD1 or TRBD2 (6 bases each). V shed 4 bases and J shed 6 bases, with 19 bases lying between them. This CDR3 has 16 residues. Per germline, CDR1 SGDLS and CDR2 YYNGEE. The CDR3 DNA is TGTGCCAGCAGCCCGAGGGCCGGGGGCTACGCCGGGGAGCTGTTTTTT. Amino acids: CASSPRAGGYAGELFF. Full variable domain (remainder filled in from reference TRBV9 and TRBJ2-2): DSGVTQTPKHLITATGQRVTLRCSPRSGDLSVYWYQQSLDQGLQFLIQYYNGEERAKGNILERFSAQQFPDLHSELNLSSLELGDSALYFCASSPRAGGYAGELFFGEGSRLTVL.

The chain joins TRBV19 to TRBJ2-2; unclear D gene. The CDR3 is 15 residues long. The germline V gene encodes CDR1 LNHDA and CDR2 SQIVND (reference sequence). The V and J ends lost 7 bases and 7 bases respectively, with 19 bases between them. CDR3 protein: CASTMSGLGIGELFF. For the CDR3, the DNA is TGTGCCAGTACCATGAGTGGTTTGGGAATCGGGGAGCTGTTTTTT.

This clone was seen a few times. The rearrangement links TRBV28 to TRBJ1-2, with D maybe TRBD1 (6 bases). The CDR3 consists of 15 residues. Germline V gives CDR1 MDHEN, CDR2 SYDVKM. Trimming took 7 bases from V and 1 from J, leaving 16 bases between them. The CDR3 protein is CASTMIRGGNYGYTF. CDR3 DNA: TGTGCCAGCACCATGATCAGGGGAGGTAACTATGGCTACACCTTC.

The chain couples TRBV5-1 to TRBJ2-2; 7 nucleotides match TRBD2. Germline CDR1 is SGHRS and CDR2 is YFSETQ. V gave up 1 base and J gave up 7 bases; unmatched junction bases: 16. The CDR3 totals 18 residues. CDR3 DNA sequence: TGCGCCAGCAGCTTGCCCCCGGGGGGTGGGCCCCTCGGCGGGGAGCTGTTTTTT. This translates into CASSLPPGGGPLGGELFF.

By frequency in the sample, this clone is medium-sized. The gene calls are TRBV14 and TRBJ1-6; 7 positions agree with TRBD1. CDR3 length equals 16 residues. Germline CDR1 and CDR2: SGHDN and FVKESK. The V segment lost 3 bases and the J segment 9 bases; nucleotides outside the gene matches: 11. Here the CDR3 reads CASSQIDRAIGSPLHF. The CDR3, as DNA: TGTGCCAGCAGCCAGATAGACAGGGCGATCGGTTCACCCCTCCACTTT. The complete variable domain, with remaining parts taken from reference TRBV14 and TRBJ1-6, reads EAGVTQFPSHSVIEKGQTVTLRCDPISGHDNLYWYRRVMGKEIKFLLHFVKESKQDESGMPNNRFLAERTGGTYSTLKVQPAELEDSGVYFCASSQIDRAIGSPLHFGNGTRLTVT.

The V call is TRBV11-3, the J call TRBJ1-4; D perhaps matches TRBD1 (5 bases). Trimming pared 5 bases from V and 3 bases from J, leaving 13 bases between. CDR1 is SGHNT and CDR2 is YENEEA in the germline V gene. This CDR3 has 15 amino acids. The CDR3 here is CASSIGTVANEKLFF. The CDR3 DNA reads as TGTGCCAGCAGCATCGGGACGGTCGCTAATGAAAAACTGTTTTTT.

This clone was counted only a few times. The CDR3 coding sequence is TGTGCCAGCAGCTTGGGGGACAGGGTAGTCGGAAAACTGTTTTTT. This sequence encodes CASSLGDRVVGKLFF. The rearrangement links TRBV11-3 to TRBJ1-4, with 9 bases lining up with TRBD1. Germline V gene sequence: CDR1 SGHNT, CDR2 YENEEA. This CDR3 has 15 residues. V gave up 3 bases and J gave up 10 bases; unmatched junction bases: 9.

This clone was found a few times. The CDR3 is CASLSGTGYSNQPQHF. The CDR3 DNA reads TGTGCCAGCCTTTCCGGGACAGGGTATAGCAATCAGCCCCAGCATTTT. The V gene is TRBV28, the J gene TRBJ1-5; 9 nucleotides line up with TRBD1. The CDR3 consists of 16 residues. CDR1 MDHEN and CDR2 SYDVKM come from the germline V gene. V lost 8 bases and J lost 0; bases outside the gene matches: 8. The full variable domain, its missing parts supplied by reference TRBV28 and TRBJ1-5, is DVKVTQSSRYLVKRTGEKVFLECVQDMDHENMFWYRQDPGLGLRLIYFSYDVKMKEKGDIPEGYSVSREKKERFSLILESASTNQTSMYLCASLSGTGYSNQPQHFGDGTRLSIL.

This clone has just a few counts. The rearrangement joins TRBV6-8 to TRBJ1-2, with 7 positions matching TRBD1. J gave up 4 bases and V 2 bases, and 7 bases lay outside the gene matches. This CDR3 contains 15 residues. Germline V gives CDR1 MNHGY, CDR2 SAAAGT. This CDR3 reads CASSYTAGGSYGYTF. In DNA, the CDR3 is TGTGCCAGCAGTTACACAGCAGGGGGGTCCTATGGCTACACCTTC.

This clone was detected a few times. The CDR3 end falls 1 residue outside the read, so it is completed with the germline J gene. The chain joins TRBV10-3 to TRBJ1-2; TRBD1 agrees at 7 bases. Germline-derived CDR1 and CDR2 are ENHRY and SYGVKD. V trimming: 2 bases; J trimming: 3 bases; junction bases outside the gene matches: 12. This CDR3 has 17 residues. The covered CDR3 bases are TGTGCCATCAGTGAGCCGACAGGGCCCCCGAGATACTATGGCTACACC. This codes for CAISEPTGPPRYYGYT. The whole CDR3 protein is CAISEPTGPPRYYGYTF.

This clone is categorized as medium-sized. The J gene is TRBJ1-1, the V gene TRBV28; the D gene is possibly TRBD1 (5 bases). Germline CDR1 reads MDHEN; CDR2 reads SYDVKM. The CDR3 totals 15 residues. Trimming cost V 5 bases and J 0 bases, with 13 bases left between them. As DNA, the CDR3 is TGTGCCAGCAGTGCGTTCGAGGGGTTGAACACTGAAGCTTTCTTT. The encoded protein is CASSAFEGLNTEAFF.

The chain links TRBV29-1 to TRBJ1-1, with D perhaps matching TRBD1 (5 bases). The CDR3 is 12 amino acids. V lost 6 bases to trimming and J lost 4 bases, with 12 bases between them. Germline CDR1 is SQVTM and CDR2 is ANQGSEA. The CDR3 DNA reads as TGCAGCGTGGGGCGGGTTGGCACTGAAGCTTTCTTT. It is translated as CSVGRVGTEAFF.

This rearrangement joins TRBV14 to TRBJ1-2; no reliable D call. The CDR3 length is 12 residues. From germline, CDR1 is SGHDN and CDR2 FVKESK. Between the trimmed V and J ends, which lost 3 bases and 2 bases, there was a span of 4 bases. The CDR3, as DNA: TGTGCCAGCAGCCAGCAGAACTATGGCTACACCTTC. Translated, it gives CASSQQNYGYTF.

The rearrangement joins TRBV5-1 to TRBJ2-3; no definite D call. Deletions cut 0 bases from V and 3 bases from J, with 8 bases between. CDR1 SGHRS and CDR2 YFSETQ come from the germline V gene. The CDR3 has 14 amino acids. The CDR3 is CASSLEGRTDTQYF. CDR3 nucleotide sequence: TGCGCCAGCAGCTTGGAAGGGCGTACAGATACGCAGTATTTT.

In its sample, this clone was seen many times. This rearrangement joins TRBV6-1 to TRBJ1-6; D is ambiguous. Germline CDR1 is MNHNS and CDR2 is SASEGT. The CDR3 has 13 residues. Trimming took off 1 base at V and 8 bases at J, with 6 bases between the two ends. The CDR3 DNA follows: TGTGCCAGCAGTGAAGTTGGGGATTCACCCCTCCACTTT. It codes for CASSEVGDSPLHF.

This clone was observed at least ten times. This sequence joins TRBV23-1 and TRBJ1-2; D remains unclear. TRBV23-1 is an ORF; its function is uncertain. Deletions cut 6 bases from V and 5 bases from J, with 13 bases between. The CDR3 runs to 13 residues. CDR3 DNA sequence: TGCGCCAGCAGCCCCGCGGCCGGATATGGCTACACCTTC. Translating gives CASSPAAGYGYTF.

This clone was seen a few times. This chain connects TRBV6-8 to TRBJ2-1; D is uncertain. Trimming took off 2 bases at V and 5 bases at J, with 7 bases between the two ends. Germline assignment: CDR1 MNHGY and CDR2 SAAAGT. The CDR3 is made up of 13 amino acids. The CDR3 sequence is CASSYEVDNEQFF. The CDR3 DNA sequence: TGTGCCAGCAGTTACGAGGTGGACAATGAGCAGTTCTTC.

This clone was recorded many times. The CDR3 loop reads CASSYQPQGREQTQYF. DNA for the CDR3: TGTGCCAGCAGCTATCAGCCACAGGGGAGGGAACAGACCCAGTACTTC. J is TRBJ2-5 and V is TRBV11-3, with D perhaps assigned TRBD1 or TRBD2 (7 bases each). CDR1 and CDR2 (germline): SGHNT, YENEEA. The CDR3 has 16 amino acids. V lost 4 bases and J 6 bases, leaving 21 bases between the germline ends.

The V and J genes are TRBV6-1 and TRBJ1-4; no clear D gene. Germline CDR1 is MNHNS and CDR2 is SASEGT. The germline V and J ends were trimmed by 0 bases and 8 bases, with 13 bases remaining between them. The CDR3 covers 15 residues. For the CDR3, the DNA is TGTGCCAGCAGTGAAGCAAGGACGAGAGGCGAAAAACTGTTTTTT. Translation: CASSEARTRGEKLFF.

The chain recombines TRBV19 with TRBJ2-1, with 15 bases matching TRBD2. The germline CDR1 and CDR2 sequences are LNHDA and SQIVND (reference sequence). Trimming took 5 bases from V and 3 from J; bases not matched to a gene: 14. The CDR3 totals 20 residues. The CDR3 nucleotides read TGTGCCAGTAGTTCCGTTGGGTGGACTAGCGGGGGGGCCTACTACAATGAGCAGTTCTTC. As protein: CASSSVGWTSGGAYYNEQFF.

The chain is built from TRBV6-8 and TRBJ1-2, with D hard to call. Germline lookup yields CDR1 MNHGY and CDR2 SAAAGT. V was cut by 4 bases and J by 9 bases, with 21 bases left in between. The CDR3 length is 15 residues. The CDR3 region is CASSSETNGPQSYTF. Here the CDR3 DNA reads TGTGCCAGCAGTTCCGAGACGAACGGGCCGCAGAGCTACACCTTC.

The chain combines TRBV28 with TRBJ1-1; D is undetermined. Between the trimmed V and J ends, which lost 5 bases and 5 bases, there was a span of 9 bases. CDR3 length: 12 amino acids. Germline loops: CDR1 MDHEN, CDR2 SYDVKM. CDR3: CASSLPGTEAFF. The CDR3 coding sequence is TGTGCCAGCAGTCTTCCGGGTACTGAAGCTTTCTTT.

This clone was detected a few times. This chain joins TRBV19 and TRBJ1-1; tentatively, D is TRBD1 (5 bases). V was trimmed by 1 base and J by 1 base, leaving 19 bases between them. The CDR3 is made up of 18 amino acids. Germline V gene data show CDR1 as LNHDA and CDR2 as SQIVND (reference sequence). The CDR3 here is CASSIGPQGLRKNTEAFF. CDR3 sequence (DNA): TGTGCCAGTAGTATAGGGCCGCAGGGACTAAGGAAGAACACTGAAGCTTTCTTT. The variable domain in full, completed from reference TRBV19 and TRBJ1-1, reads DGGITQSPKYLFRKEGQNVTLSCEQNLNHDAMYWYRQDPGQGLRLIYYSQIVNDFQKGDIAEGYSVSREKKESFPLTVTSAQKNPTAFYLCASSIGPQGLRKNTEAFFGQGTRLTVV.

This chain connects TRBV6-8 to TRBJ1-1; 8 nucleotides match TRBD1. Germline V gene sequence: CDR1 MNHGY, CDR2 SAAAGT. The CDR3 spans 14 residues. J lost 2 bases, V lost 4 bases, and 3 bases had no gene match. CDR3 amino acids: CASSFGQGNTEAFF. The CDR3 DNA is TGTGCCAGCAGTTTTGGACAGGGTAACACTGAAGCTTTCTTT.

In this sample, this clone turned up once. The V call is TRBV5-1, the J call TRBJ2-1; 11 bases fit TRBD2. V shed 0 bases, J shed 4 bases, and the junction held 3 bases outside the gene matches. This CDR3 has 16 amino acids. Germline lookup yields CDR1 SGHRS and CDR2 YFSETQ. CDR3 protein: CASSLVLAGAYNEQFF. The CDR3 coding sequence is TGCGCCAGCAGCTTGGTACTAGCGGGGGCGTACAATGAGCAGTTCTTC.

Judged by abundance, this clone is medium-sized. V and J are TRBV11-3 and TRBJ2-2; D call uncertain. The CDR3 has 16 amino acids. Germline V CDR1 and CDR2: SGHNT, YENEEA. The ends were cut back, 1 base at V and 0 bases at J, with 9 bases in the middle. The CDR3 protein is CASSLVRNANTGELFF. The CDR3 nucleotides read TGTGCCAGCAGCTTAGTCAGGAACGCGAACACCGGGGAGCTGTTTTTT.

The V gene is TRBV29-1, the J gene TRBJ1-3; the D is unclear. Germline loops: CDR1 SQVTM, CDR2 ANQGSEA. This CDR3 is built from 13 residues. With 4 bases removed from V and 0 bases from J, the gap between germline ends came to 7 bases. CDR3 DNA sequence: TGCAGCGTTGCTCGGGACTCTGGAAACACCATATATTTT. Translation gives CSVARDSGNTIYF.

This chain links TRBV18 with TRBJ1-1; 8 bases map to TRBD1. The CDR3 contains 15 residues. With 5 bases clipped from V and 2 bases from J, the junction kept 7 bases outside the gene matches. Germline-derived CDR1 and CDR2 are KGHSH and LQKENI. Here the CDR3 reads CASSKQGDINTEAFF. The DNA of the CDR3 is TGTGCCAGCTCAAAACAGGGGGATATAAACACTGAAGCTTTCTTT.